Listed here are 29 T cell receptor beta chains from one sample, sequenced in a study of cytomegalovirus exposure and HLA in healthy donors. The PCR made use of 60 Vbeta and 13 Jbeta primers. The assay was immunoSEQ multiplex PCR, and TCRdb's table has in-frame clones only and misses some. The sample holds tens of thousands of clones, 76% seen once. The material sequenced was PBMCs. The receptors were gathered from a male donor in good health and CMV-seronegative.

This clone was seen a few times. The chain carries TRBV5-6 and TRBJ2-1; D is undetermined. Looked up from germline, CDR1 is SGHDT and CDR2 is YYEEEE. The CDR3 covers 14 residues. Trimming left V 4 bases short and J 1 base short, with 9 bases between. This chain's CDR3 is CASSAGISYNEQFF. The CDR3 DNA is TGTGCCAGCAGCGCAGGTATTTCCTACAATGAGCAGTTCTTC.

The rearrangement uses TRBV7-2 and TRBJ2-7; 10 bases agree with TRBD1. The germline V gene encodes CDR1 SGHTA and CDR2 FQGNSA. The CDR3 has 15 residues. J gave up 8 bases and V 0 bases, and 7 bases lay outside the gene matches. The CDR3 nucleotides are TGTGCCAGCAGCTTAGCGACAGGGGGCGAGTACCAGCAGTACTTC. It yields the protein CASSLATGGEYQQYF. Full variable domain (remainder filled in from reference TRBV7-2 and TRBJ2-7): GAGVSQSPSNKVTEKGKDVELRCDPISGHTALYWYRQSLGQGLEFLIYFQGNSAPDKSGLPSDRFSAERTGGSVSTLTIQRTQQEDSAVYLCASSLATGGEYQQYFGPGTRLTVT.

A few counts support this clone. The chain is built from TRBV14 and TRBJ2-1, with 12 bases identical to TRBD2. Germline lookup yields CDR1 SGHDN and CDR2 FVKESK. The CDR3 is 16 residues long. The V and J ends lost 4 bases and 4 bases, in that order; junction bases with no gene match: 5. This CDR3 reads CASSPLAGGGYNEQFF. The CDR3 bases are TGTGCCAGCAGCCCCCTAGCGGGAGGGGGATACAATGAGCAGTTCTTC.

The chain links TRBV5-1 to TRBJ2-1; 7 nucleotides line up with TRBD1. The CDR3 has 13 amino acids. The J segment lost 8 bases and the V segment lost 1 base, leaving 3 bases of the junction unmatched. Germline CDR1 is SGHRS and CDR2 is YFSETQ. CDR3 in amino acids: CASSLSGGHEQFF. CDR3 coding DNA: TGCGCCAGCAGCTTGTCAGGGGGACATGAGCAGTTCTTC.

This clone is a singleton in its sample. The V and J genes are TRBV9 and TRBJ1-2; D possibly corresponds to TRBD1 (5 bases). The CDR3 runs 15 residues. Germline lookup yields CDR1 SGDLS and CDR2 YYNGEE. V was cut by 3 bases and J by 3 bases, with 15 bases left in between. The CDR3 region has the DNA TGTGCCAGCAGCGCCGCCCCGACAGTGCACTATGGCTACACCTTC. This gives the protein CASSAAPTVHYGYTF. The whole variable domain, filled in from reference TRBV9 and TRBJ1-2, reads DSGVTQTPKHLITATGQRVTLRCSPRSGDLSVYWYQQSLDQGLQFLIQYYNGEERAKGNILERFSAQQFPDLHSELNLSSLELGDSALYFCASSAAPTVHYGYTFGSGTRLTVV.

This chain joins TRBV10-3 and TRBJ2-5; tentative D call: TRBD1 (7 bases). This CDR3 has 16 residues. Germline V gives CDR1 ENHRY, CDR2 SYGVKD. V was clipped by 10 bases and J by 0 bases, with 21 bases between them. The CDR3 reads CASRLGTEPYQETQYF. Written as DNA, the CDR3 is TGTGCCAGCAGACTAGGGACAGAACCTTACCAAGAGACCCAGTACTTC.

This clone occurred once. This sequence joins TRBV19 and TRBJ1-1; D is ambiguous. The CDR3 totals 13 residues. Germline values: CDR1 LNHDA, CDR2 SQIVND (reference sequence). The germline V and J ends were trimmed by 5 bases and 4 bases, with 11 bases remaining between them. CDR3 region: CASSEVVGTEAFF. The CDR3 coding sequence is TGTGCCAGTAGTGAGGTGGTGGGCACTGAAGCTTTCTTT.

The gene calls are TRBV28 and TRBJ2-7, with 7 bases identical to TRBD2. V lost 5 bases to trimming and J lost 5 bases; unmatched junction nucleotides: 12. Germline CDR1 and CDR2: MDHEN and SYDVKM. The CDR3 covers 15 residues. The CDR3 nucleotides read TGTGCCAGCAGTCCTAAGGCGGGAGAATCTCACGAGCAGTACTTC. Its protein product is CASSPKAGESHEQYF.

The rearrangement links TRBV9 to TRBJ2-2, with a possible D match to TRBD2 (7 bases). There are 17 residues in the CDR3. Germline V gene data show CDR1 as SGDLS and CDR2 as YYNGEE. The V and J ends lost 0 bases and 5 bases respectively, with 17 bases between them. The CDR3 sequence: CASSVDREGGKTGELFF. For the CDR3, the DNA is TGTGCCAGCAGCGTAGACAGGGAGGGTGGAAAGACCGGGGAGCTGTTTTTT.

This chain links TRBV6-1 with TRBJ1-2; the match to TRBD1 covers 9 bases. The CDR3 length is 16 residues. Germline assignment: CDR1 MNHNS and CDR2 SASEGT. V was clipped by 0 bases and J by 7 bases; unmatched bases: 9. The CDR3 DNA sequence: TGTGCCAGCAGTGAAGCGCTTACAGGGGGCCGCGGTGGCTACACCTTC. Translation gives CASSEALTGGRGGYTF.

This rearrangement joins TRBV4-1 to TRBJ1-3, with D maybe TRBD1 (6 bases). Trimming left V 1 base short and J 4 bases short, with 14 bases between. This CDR3 region has 16 residues. CDR1 and CDR2 (germline): MGHRA, YSYEKL. CDR3 in DNA: TGCGCCAGCAGCCAAGGGACAGATGGGCTGGGAAACACCATATATTTT. Translating it yields CASSQGTDGLGNTIYF.

The chain links TRBV7-2 to TRBJ1-1; 8 nucleotides line up with TRBD1. The CDR3 extends over 14 amino acids. Germline V gene lookup returns CDR1 SGHTA and CDR2 FQGNSA. J gave up 4 bases and V 5 bases, and 6 bases lay outside the gene matches. The CDR3 reads CASSITGGTTEAFF. The CDR3 DNA sequence: TGTGCCAGCAGCATAACAGGGGGGACCACTGAAGCTTTCTTT. Full variable domain (missing parts from reference TRBV7-2 and TRBJ1-1): GAGVSQSPSNKVTEKGKDVELRCDPISGHTALYWYRQSLGQGLEFLIYFQGNSAPDKSGLPSDRFSAERTGGSVSTLTIQRTQQEDSAVYLCASSITGGTTEAFFGQGTRLTVV.

The chain joins TRBV5-1 to TRBJ1-5; possible D gene TRBD1, 6 bases. Germline lookup yields CDR1 SGHRS and CDR2 YFSETQ. The germline V and J ends were trimmed by 4 bases and 0 bases, with 14 bases remaining between them. The CDR3 sequence is 16 residues long. The CDR3 loop is CASSVDGTLSNQPQHF. DNA of the CDR3: TGCGCCAGCAGCGTAGACGGGACACTTAGCAATCAGCCCCAGCATTTT.

This clone was detected only once. V gene TRBV28 combines with J gene TRBJ2-2; TRBD1 agrees at 7 bases. The CDR3 is made up of 13 amino acids. Germline loops: CDR1 MDHEN, CDR2 SYDVKM. V trimming: 6 bases; J trimming: 7 bases; junction bases outside the gene matches: 5. The CDR3 sequence is CASRQGWNGELFF. Here the CDR3 DNA reads TGTGCCAGCAGACAGGGGTGGAACGGGGAGCTGTTTTTT.

The chain joins TRBV5-6 to TRBJ1-6, with 8 bases aligning to TRBD1. Germline trimming cut 4 bases from V and 14 bases from J; bases unmatched to any gene: 14. This CDR3 spans 15 amino acids. Germline V gene sequence: CDR1 SGHDT, CDR2 YYEEEE. The DNA for the CDR3 is TGTGCCAGCAGCCACAGGGACAGGACGCGTAAGTCCCTCCACTTT. It is translated as CASSHRDRTRKSLHF.

This chain joins TRBV5-1 and TRBJ2-1, with a possible D match to TRBD1 (5 bases). With 6 bases removed from V and 8 bases from J, the gap between germline ends came to 21 bases. Germline V gene data show CDR1 as SGHRS and CDR2 as YFSETQ. The CDR3 is made up of 15 amino acids. The DNA for the CDR3 is TGCGCCAGCACCCTTGGGGCACTGGGTAGGGATGAGCAGTTCTTC. Residues: CASTLGALGRDEQFF.

V is TRBV19 and J is TRBJ2-7, with TRBD1 identical over 9 bases. Germline CDR1 and CDR2: LNHDA and SQIVND (reference sequence). The ends lost 7 bases at V and 3 bases at J; junction bases unmatched: 10. The length of the CDR3 is 15 residues. The CDR3 here is CASKFQGQGHYEQYF. In nucleotides, the CDR3 is TGTGCCAGTAAATTCCAGGGACAGGGACACTACGAGCAGTACTTC.

The gene calls are TRBV6-5 and TRBJ1-1; 7 nucleotides match TRBD1. Per the germline V gene, CDR1 is MNHEY and CDR2 is SVGAGI. V was pared by 0 bases and J by 10 bases, with 8 bases of the junction left unmatched. The CDR3 runs 14 residues. The CDR3, as DNA: TGTGCCAGCAGTTACTCGGTGGCAGGGGGGCTAGCTTTCTTT. It translates to CASSYSVAGGLAFF.

The V gene is TRBV28, the J gene TRBJ2-2, with a tentative D call TRBD1 (6 bases). The CDR3 is 16 amino acids. CDR1 and CDR2 from the germline V gene are MDHEN and SYDVKM. Trimming took off 6 bases at V and 3 bases at J, with 17 bases between the two ends. CDR3 loop: CASSPSSTGYTGELFF. The CDR3 nucleotides read TGTGCCAGCAGCCCTTCGTCGACAGGATACACCGGGGAGCTGTTTTTT.

The V call is TRBV9, the J call TRBJ2-7; D uncertain. The CDR3 has 15 amino acids. Trimming took 3 bases from V and 0 from J, leaving 13 bases between them. Germline CDR1 and CDR2: SGDLS and YYNGEE. CDR3 sequence: CASSARSDTSYEQYF. The CDR3 DNA follows: TGTGCCAGCAGCGCCCGGTCAGACACCTCCTACGAGCAGTACTTC.

This clone was counted a single time. CDR3 coding DNA: TGTGCCAGCAGCTTAGTAGGGACAGGGGAAATCTATGGCTACACCTTC. Translating gives CASSLVGTGEIYGYTF. V and J are TRBV7-2 and TRBJ1-2; 10 positions agree with TRBD1. The CDR3 loop spans 16 amino acids. In germline, CDR1 is SGHTA, CDR2 FQGNSA. With 1 base clipped from V and 4 bases from J, the junction kept 6 bases outside the gene matches.

The chain has TRBV25-1 and TRBJ2-3; D unresolved. The CDR3 extends over 11 amino acids. The germline V gene has CDR1 MGHDK and CDR2 SYGVNS. V was shortened by 5 bases and J by 3 bases, with 3 bases between the two germline ends. In DNA form, the CDR3 reads TGTGCCAGCAGTTTAACAGATACGCAGTATTTT. Translating gives CASSLTDTQYF.

The chain links TRBV28 to TRBJ1-5; 7 nucleotides match TRBD1. Per germline, CDR1 MDHEN and CDR2 SYDVKM. The CDR3 has 15 amino acids. Trimming took 3 bases from V and 5 from J; bases not matched to a gene: 7. In nucleotides, the CDR3 is TGTGCCAGCAGTTTCAGGACAGGCGTTGATCAGCCCCAGCATTTT. The encoded protein is CASSFRTGVDQPQHF.

This clone has only one observation. The chain has TRBV28 and TRBJ1-1; no reliable D call. The CDR3 loop spans 18 amino acids. Per germline, CDR1 MDHEN and CDR2 SYDVKM. V was trimmed by 2 bases and J by 0 bases, leaving 19 bases between them. This CDR3 reads CASSLTVVTRSMNTEAFF. The CDR3 DNA sequence: TGTGCCAGCAGTTTAACAGTGGTGACCAGATCCATGAACACTGAAGCTTTCTTT.

This clone was observed once. The J gene is TRBJ2-2, the V gene TRBV5-4; the D gene is possibly TRBD1 (5 bases). The CDR3 length is 15 residues. In germline, CDR1 is SGHNT, CDR2 YYREEE (reference sequence). The germline V and J ends were trimmed by 6 bases and 6 bases, with 18 bases remaining between them. CDR3 sequence (DNA): TGTGCCAGCATAAACTGGCAGGGTGTCCCCGGGGAGCTGTTTTTT. This codes for CASINWQGVPGELFF.

The CDR3 protein is CASNTEGGTDTQYF. The DNA of the CDR3 is TGCGCCAGCAATACCGAGGGGGGCACAGATACGCAGTATTTT. The genes are TRBV5-1 and TRBJ2-3; TRBD1 might be the D (6 bases). Germline V gene data show CDR1 as SGHRS and CDR2 as YFSETQ. Trimming took 6 bases from V and 1 from J, leaving 12 bases between them. The CDR3 loop spans 14 amino acids.

The chain employs TRBV6-1 and TRBJ2-5; perhaps TRBD1 as D (5 bases). The CDR3 consists of 13 residues. The germline V and J ends were trimmed by 6 bases and 5 bases, with 13 bases remaining between them. Germline-derived CDR1 and CDR2 are MNHNS and SASEGT. DNA of the CDR3: TGTGCCAGCAGCCCCCAGGGTAGGGAGACCCAGTACTTC. Translated, it gives CASSPQGRETQYF.

The rearrangement uses TRBV23-1 and TRBJ2-1; D might be TRBD2 (5 bases). TRBV23-1 belongs to the ORF category, with a function that is uncertain. CDR3 size: 14 residues. Trimming cost V 3 bases and J 4 bases, with 10 bases left between them. CDR3 amino acids: CASSHRENYNEQFF. For the CDR3, the DNA is TGCGCCAGCAGTCACCGGGAAAATTACAATGAGCAGTTCTTC.

This sequence joins TRBV6-1 and TRBJ2-5; 7 nucleotides align to TRBD1. The J call may be mistaken, given a closer DNA end match to TRBJ2-7. CDR1 MNHNS and CDR2 SASEGT come from the germline V gene. The CDR3 spans 14 residues. Here the CDR3 reads CASSVPTGTYEQYF. The CDR3 DNA reads as TGTGCCAGCAGTGTGCCGACAGGGACCTACGAGCAGTACTTC.